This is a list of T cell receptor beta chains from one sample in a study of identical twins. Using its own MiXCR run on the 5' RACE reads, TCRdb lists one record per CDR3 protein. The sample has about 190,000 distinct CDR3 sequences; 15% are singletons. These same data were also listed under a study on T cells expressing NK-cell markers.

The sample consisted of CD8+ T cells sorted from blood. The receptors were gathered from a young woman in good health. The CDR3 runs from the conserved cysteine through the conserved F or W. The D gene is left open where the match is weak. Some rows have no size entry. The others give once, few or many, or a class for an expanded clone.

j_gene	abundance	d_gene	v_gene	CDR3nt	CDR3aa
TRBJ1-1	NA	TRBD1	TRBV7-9	TGTGCCAGCAGCCCCCCACAGGGGATGTCAACTGAAGCTTTCTTT	CASSPPQGMSTEAFF
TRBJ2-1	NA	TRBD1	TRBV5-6	TGTGCCAGCAGCTTCGGGACAGACAATGAGCAGTTCTTC	CASSFGTDNEQFF
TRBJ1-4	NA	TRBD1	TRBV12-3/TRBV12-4	TGTGCCAGCAGTTTAGTTTCAGGGGGCGTAAGTGAAAAACTGTTTTTT	CASSLVSGGVSEKLFF
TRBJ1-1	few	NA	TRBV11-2	TGTGCCAGCAGCTTAGGACGGCAGGGCTTCACTGAAGCTTTCTTT	CASSLGRQGFTEAFF
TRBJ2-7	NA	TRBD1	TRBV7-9	TGTGCCAGCAGCCCCCCGTGGCCGGGACAGAAGTCCTACGAGCAGTACTTC	CASSPPWPGQKSYEQYF
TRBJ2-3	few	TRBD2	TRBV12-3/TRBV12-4	TGTGCCAGCAGTTACCAGTGGCGGGAGGGCCCAACAGATACGCAGTATTTT	CASSYQWREGPTDTQYF
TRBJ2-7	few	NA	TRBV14	TGTGCCAGCAGCCAAGGGGGCCTCTACGAGCAGTACTTC	CASSQGGLYEQYF
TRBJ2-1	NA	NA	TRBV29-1	TGCAGCGTGCCCCCCACAGGGCTGGTGTACAATGAGCAGTTCTTC	CSVPPTGLVYNEQFF
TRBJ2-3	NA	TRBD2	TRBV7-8	TGTGCCAGCAGCTTCCGGCTAGCGGGGCCGACAGATACGCAGTATTTT	CASSFRLAGPTDTQYF
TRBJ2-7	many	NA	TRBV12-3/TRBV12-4	TGTGCCAGCAGTATTGACAGGACTCTCGTCGGGGAGCAGTACTTC	CASSIDRTLVGEQYF
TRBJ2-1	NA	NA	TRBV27	TGTGCCAGCAGTTTATCGAGACGGTCGAATGAGCAGTTCTTC	CASSLSRRSNEQFF
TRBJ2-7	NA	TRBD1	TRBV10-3	TGTGCCGGGCAGTCTCCGGACAGGGAGGACGAGCAGTACTTC	CAGQSPDREDEQYF
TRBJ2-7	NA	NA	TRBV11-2	TGTGCCGGTAGAGGAGGGGGGCCGTTTTCCTCCTACGAGCAGTACTTC	CAGRGGGPFSSYEQYF
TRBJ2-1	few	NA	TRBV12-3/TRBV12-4	TGTGCCAGTTACCTTGGGGGAAAGCAGTTCTTC	CASYLGGKQFF
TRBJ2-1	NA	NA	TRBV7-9	TGTGCCAGCAGCTTAGTCGGGCGAGTAGATGAGCAGTTCTTC	CASSLVGRVDEQFF
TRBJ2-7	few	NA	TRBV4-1	TGCGCCAGCAGCCCCCTTGGGTTTTCCTACGAGCAGTACTTC	CASSPLGFSYEQYF
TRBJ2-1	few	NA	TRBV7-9	TGTGCCAGCAGCTTAGCGGCCGACCCCTCAGATGAGCAGTTCTTC	CASSLAADPSDEQFF
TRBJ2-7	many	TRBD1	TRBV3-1	TGTGCCAGCAGCCCCGGGACAGGCACCTACGAGCAGTACTTC	CASSPGTGTYEQYF
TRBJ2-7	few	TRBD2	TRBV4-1	TGCGCCAGCAGCCAAGAAGTGTTTGGCGGGAGGTCATACGAGCAGTACTTC	CASSQEVFGGRSYEQYF
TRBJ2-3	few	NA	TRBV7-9	TGTGCCAGCAGCCCCCCCGTTAGAGGACTATACACAGATACGCAGTATTTT	CASSPPVRGLYTDTQYF
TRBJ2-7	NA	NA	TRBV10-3	TGTGCCATCGACGGGGGCTACGAGCAGTACTTC	CAIDGGYEQYF
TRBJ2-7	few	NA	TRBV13	TGTGCCAGCAGCCCCCCAGCAGGGAGCGAGCAGTACTTC	CASSPPAGSEQYF
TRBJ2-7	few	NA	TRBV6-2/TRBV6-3	TGTGCCAGCAGTCCTTCTCCTGGGGGACACGAGCAGTACTTC	CASSPSPGGHEQYF
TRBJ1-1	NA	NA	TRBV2	TGTGCCAGCAGTGAACCGGGAAGTAAGAACACTGAAGCTTTCTTT	CASSEPGSKNTEAFF
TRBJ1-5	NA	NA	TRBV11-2	TGTGCCAGCAGCCGACACCTTACGAGGGGCAATCAGCCCCAGCATTTT	CASSRHLTRGNQPQHF
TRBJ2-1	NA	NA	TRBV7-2	TGTGCCAGCAGCTTAGTGCCGCTAGCGCGAGACAATGAGCAGTTCTTC	CASSLVPLARDNEQFF
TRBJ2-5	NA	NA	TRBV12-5	TGTGCTAGTGGTTTGGACGGGGAGACCCAGTACTTC	CASGLDGETQYF
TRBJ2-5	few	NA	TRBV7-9	TGTGCCAGCAGCTCTTCCGGGGCCCCTGGGTTAGAGACCCAGTACTTC	CASSSSGAPGLETQYF
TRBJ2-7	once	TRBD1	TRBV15	TGTGCCACCAGCGGGACGGGACAGGGCTACGAGCAGTACTTC	CATSGTGQGYEQYF
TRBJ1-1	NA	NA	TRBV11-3	TGTGCCAGCTCCGCGGGGCGCTTGACTGAAGCTTTCTTT	CASSAGRLTEAFF
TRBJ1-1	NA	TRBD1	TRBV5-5	TGTGCCAGCAGCTTTTCACCCGGACAGGGGAACACTGAAGCTTTCTTT	CASSFSPGQGNTEAFF
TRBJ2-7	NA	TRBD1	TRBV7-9	TGTGCCAGCAGCGTCGAGGACAGGGCAAAAAGCGAGCAGTACTTC	CASSVEDRAKSEQYF
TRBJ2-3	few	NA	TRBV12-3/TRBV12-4	TGTGCCAGCAGTTCATGGGAACATAGCACAGATACGCAGTATTTT	CASSSWEHSTDTQYF
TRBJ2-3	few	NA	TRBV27	TGTGCCAGCAGAACAGCCCTTGATACGCAGTATTTT	CASRTALDTQYF
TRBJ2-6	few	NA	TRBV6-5	TGTGCCAGCAGTTCCGAGGACGCCTACTCTGGGGCCAACGTCCTGACTTTC	CASSSEDAYSGANVLTF
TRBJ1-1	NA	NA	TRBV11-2	TGTGCCAGCAGCCAATTAGGGGTAGAAGCTTTCTTT	CASSQLGVEAFF
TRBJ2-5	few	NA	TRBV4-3	TGCGCCAGCAGCCAAGATCTTATGGCAGGGGACCATCAAGAGACCCAGTACTTC	CASSQDLMAGDHQETQYF
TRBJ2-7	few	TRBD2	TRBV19	TGTGCCAGTAGTGGCCGGACTAGCGGGAGGACTACATTCCCCTACGAGCAGTACTTC	CASSGRTSGRTTFPYEQYF
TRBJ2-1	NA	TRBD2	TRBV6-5	TGTGCCAGCAGTTACGGAACGTCACTAGCGGGAGGAAATGAGCAGTTCTTC	CASSYGTSLAGGNEQFF
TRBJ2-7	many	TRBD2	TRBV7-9	TGTGCCAGCAGTTTGGTGGGGGGGGGATACGAGCAGTACTTC	CASSLVGGGYEQYF
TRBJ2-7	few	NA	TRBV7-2	TGTGCCTGCGATAGTGGGGGCTCCTACGAGCAGTACTTC	CACDSGGSYEQYF
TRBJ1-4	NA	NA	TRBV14	TGTGCCAGCAGCCCAGGCGCTGAAAAACTGTTTTTT	CASSPGAEKLFF
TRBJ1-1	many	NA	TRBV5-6	TGTGCCAGCAGCTTGCCCGGGACTGAAGCTTTCTTT	CASSLPGTEAFF
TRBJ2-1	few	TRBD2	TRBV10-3	TGTGCCATCAGAATGGGACTAGCGGGCGATGAGCAGTTCTTC	CAIRMGLAGDEQFF